This is a list of T cell receptor beta chains from one sample in a study of T cell responses to AZD1222 COVID-19 vaccine. The table came from immunoSEQ multiplex PCR; TCRdb's copy has only in-frame clones and leaves some out. The sample shows about 100,000 clones, more than 80% of them seen only once. This specimen consisted of peripheral blood, obtained 28 days after the second AZD1222 dose. Every receptor here comes from an adult who received the AZD1222 COVID-19 vaccine. Each CDR3 is given with its conserved first and last residue. The D gene is left open where the match is weak. Only some rows state a clone size, as once, few, many or a class for expanded clones.

J gene: TRBJ1-6
V gene: TRBV19
clone size: NA
D gene: NA
CDR3 DNA: TGTGCCACCCACCCCACAGGGAATCCCTACGATAATTCACCCCTCCACTTT
CDR3 protein: CATHPTGNPYDNSPLHF

J gene: TRBJ1-5
V gene: TRBV2
clone size: once
D gene: NA
CDR3 DNA: TGTGCCAGCGAGATCGAGGGGAACAATCAGCCCCAGCATTTT
CDR3 protein: CASEIEGNNQPQHF

J gene: TRBJ1-5
V gene: TRBV7-2
clone size: NA
D gene: NA
CDR3 DNA: TGTGCCAGCAGCTTAGGTTACGGGGGTAGCAATCAGCCCCAGCATTTT
CDR3 protein: CASSLGYGGSNQPQHF

J gene: TRBJ1-2
V gene: TRBV7-2
clone size: NA
D gene: NA
CDR3 DNA: TGTGCCAGCAGGGCGGACAGAACCAACTATGGCTACACCTTC
CDR3 protein: CASRADRTNYGYTF

J gene: TRBJ1-2
V gene: TRBV6-2/TRBV6-3
clone size: once
D gene: NA
CDR3 DNA: TGTGCCAGCAGTTGGACTCGTGGTGGGGAGAACTATGGCTACACCTTC
CDR3 protein: CASSWTRGGENYGYTF

J gene: TRBJ1-2
V gene: TRBV7-2
clone size: NA
D gene: NA
CDR3 DNA: TGTGCCAGCAGCTTAGTAATCAAAAATGACTATGGCTACACCTTC
CDR3 protein: CASSLVIKNDYGYTF

J gene: TRBJ1-5
V gene: TRBV2
clone size: NA
D gene: TRBD1
CDR3 DNA: TGTGCCAGCACCTGGACAGGGGTAGGACAGCCCCAGCATTTT
CDR3 protein: CASTWTGVGQPQHF

J gene: TRBJ2-1
V gene: TRBV11-2
clone size: NA
D gene: NA
CDR3 DNA: TGTGCCAGCAGGGGCCCCGGGTACGCCTACAATGAGCAGTTCTTC
CDR3 protein: CASRGPGYAYNEQFF

J gene: TRBJ1-5
V gene: TRBV27
clone size: NA
D gene: TRBD1
CDR3 DNA: TGTGCCAGCACCTCCGGGACAGGGGGTCATCCCCAGCATTTT
CDR3 protein: CASTSGTGGHPQHF

J gene: TRBJ1-3
V gene: TRBV7-2
clone size: NA
D gene: TRBD1
CDR3 DNA: TGTGCCAGCAGTTGGACAGGCGCTGGAAACACCATATATTTT
CDR3 protein: CASSWTGAGNTIYF

J gene: TRBJ2-5
V gene: TRBV9
clone size: few
D gene: NA
CDR3 DNA: TGTGCCAGCAGCGCCCCAGGGCAAGAGACCCAGTACTTC
CDR3 protein: CASSAPGQETQYF

J gene: TRBJ2-7
V gene: TRBV14
clone size: NA
D gene: NA
CDR3 DNA: TGTGCCAGCAGCCAAGATCCCGTCATCGGCTACGAGCAGTACTTC
CDR3 protein: CASSQDPVIGYEQYF

J gene: TRBJ2-7
V gene: TRBV30
clone size: NA
D gene: TRBD1
CDR3 DNA: TGTGCCGGACAGGGACAGGGATCCTACGAGCAGTACTTC
CDR3 protein: CAGQGQGSYEQYF

J gene: TRBJ2-7
V gene: TRBV5-4
clone size: NA
D gene: TRBD1
CDR3 DNA: TGTGCCAGCAGCTCGCAGGGGGCGGCCTACGAGCAGTACTTC
CDR3 protein: CASSSQGAAYEQYF

J gene: TRBJ1-4
V gene: TRBV5-5
clone size: few
D gene: TRBD1
CDR3 DNA: TGTGCCAGCAGCCAGACAGGGTTGGGAGAAAAACTGTTTTTT
CDR3 protein: CASSQTGLGEKLFF

J gene: TRBJ2-7
V gene: TRBV5-1
clone size: NA
D gene: TRBD2
CDR3 DNA: TGCGCCAGCAGCTTAACCACGAGCGGGAGGGCCGCGGGGGAGCAGTACTTC
CDR3 protein: CASSLTTSGRAAGEQYF

J gene: TRBJ1-1
V gene: TRBV9
clone size: NA
D gene: TRBD1
CDR3 DNA: TGTGCCAGCAGCAGCCTGACAGGGGATGGCACTGAAGCTTTCTTT
CDR3 protein: CASSSLTGDGTEAFF

J gene: TRBJ1-2
V gene: TRBV20-1
clone size: NA
D gene: NA
CDR3 DNA: TGCAGTGCTAGTAGCCCAAACTATGGCTACACCTTC
CDR3 protein: CSASSPNYGYTF

J gene: TRBJ2-5
V gene: TRBV7-2
clone size: NA
D gene: NA
CDR3 DNA: TGTGCCAGCAGCTCACCCACAGGGTCCCCCCTCCAAGAGACCCAGTACTTC
CDR3 protein: CASSSPTGSPLQETQYF

J gene: TRBJ2-3
V gene: TRBV6-4
clone size: NA
D gene: TRBD2
CDR3 DNA: TGTGCCAGCAGTGCGTCTAGCGGATACACAGATACGCAGTATTTT
CDR3 protein: CASSASSGYTDTQYF

J gene: TRBJ2-2
V gene: TRBV2
clone size: NA
D gene: TRBD2
CDR3 DNA: TGTGCCAGCAGGTCAGGACTAGCGGAATTCGCGAACACCGGGGAGCTGTTTTTT
CDR3 protein: CASRSGLAEFANTGELFF

J gene: TRBJ2-1
V gene: TRBV4-3
clone size: NA
D gene: NA
CDR3 DNA: TGCGCCAGCAGCCAGGGGCAGGGGGGCTACAATGAGCAGTTCTTC
CDR3 protein: CASSQGQGGYNEQFF

J gene: TRBJ1-1
V gene: TRBV6-5
clone size: NA
D gene: NA
CDR3 DNA: TGTGCCAGCAGTTACTCGAGGTTGGGGACTGAAGCTTTCTTT
CDR3 protein: CASSYSRLGTEAFF

J gene: TRBJ2-1
V gene: TRBV24-1
clone size: NA
D gene: TRBD2
CDR3 DNA: TGTGCCACCAGTGACCTACTAGCGGCCTCCTACAATGAGCAGTTCTTC
CDR3 protein: CATSDLLAASYNEQFF

J gene: TRBJ2-3
V gene: TRBV7-2
clone size: NA
D gene: NA
CDR3 DNA: TGTGCCAGCAGCTTAACCGCCACTAGATTCACAGATACGCAGTATTTT
CDR3 protein: CASSLTATRFTDTQYF

J gene: TRBJ2-1
V gene: TRBV5-1
clone size: once
D gene: NA
CDR3 DNA: TGCGCCAGCAGCTTGATCAGCCCAACAGGGGGGGTAAGGTCGGAGCAGTTCTTC
CDR3 protein: CASSLISPTGGVRSEQFF

J gene: TRBJ2-5
V gene: TRBV29-1
clone size: NA
D gene: NA
CDR3 DNA: TGCAGCGTTTTGGACAGACCTGAAGAGACCCAGTACTTC
CDR3 protein: CSVLDRPEETQYF